What follows is one T cell receptor (beta chain) and its context. The data belong to a study of blood T cell repertoires in COVID-19. Study-level background: COVID-19 samples from acute and convalescent phases originated in the United States, Italy and Spain. Nucleic acid was either cDNA or gDNA, and it came from T cells, B-cell-depleted T cells, or PBMCs.

Authors' processing steps: Counts of nucleated cells, estimated from reference gene primer amplification, were obtained. Sequenced by immunoSEQ multiplex PCR; TCRdb stores in-frame clones only, minus some. V, J and clone size derive from that table, while D and trimming were established from the DNA sequence. The table lists about 220,000 clones, 75% to 85% of them singletons. This CDR3 is 12 amino acids long. Germline V gene data show CDR1 as SGHTA and CDR2 as FQGNSA. V was pared by 1 base and J by 7 bases, with 7 bases between. Sequenced input: peripheral blood. The genes are TRBV7-2 and TRBJ1-2; D gene unclear. The sequence came from a human donor in a cohort sampled during active COVID-19. In nucleotides, the CDR3 is TGTGCCAGCAGCTTAGACGAGAGTGGCTACACCTTC. It is translated as CASSLDESGYTF.